These 3 T cell receptor beta chains were sequenced from one sample in a study of T cell responses to AZD1222 COVID-19 vaccine. TCRdb's table, derived via immunoSEQ multiplex PCR, lists solely in-frame clones and lacks some. The sample records 120,000 or so clones, about 93% being singletons. The material was peripheral blood, obtained 28 days after the second dose of the MenACWY control vaccine. All receptors come from an adult who received the MenACWY meningococcal vaccine as a control.

V gene TRBV27 combines with J gene TRBJ1-5, with D perhaps TRBD1 (6 bases). This CDR3 has 12 residues. Per germline, CDR1 MNHEY and CDR2 SMNVEV (reference sequence). The germline V and J ends were trimmed by 6 bases and 4 bases, with 7 bases remaining between them. CDR3 coding DNA: TGTGCCAGCAGAACAGGGAATCAGCCCCAGCATTTT. This encodes CASRTGNQPQHF.

This clone came up once. Other DNA sequences within the sample encode an identical CDR3. The chain recombines TRBV18 with TRBJ1-1; no definite D call. Trimming left V 4 bases short and J 1 base short, with 4 bases between. Germline CDR1 reads KGHSH; CDR2 reads LQKENI. The CDR3 spans 12 residues. The CDR3 DNA reads TGTGCCAGCTCACGACAGAACACTGAAGCTTTCTTT. Amino acids: CASSRQNTEAFF.

The chain uses TRBV7-9 and TRBJ2-5; D perhaps matches TRBD2 (5 bases). CDR1 is SEHNR, CDR2 FQNEAQ, per germline (reference sequence). V shed 4 bases and J shed 7 bases, with 19 bases lying between them. The CDR3 is made up of 15 amino acids. CDR3 amino acids: CASSSTKGLAWTQYF. For the CDR3, the DNA is TGTGCCAGCAGCTCCACGAAAGGGCTAGCATGGACCCAGTACTTC.